This T cell receptor (beta chain) was identified during a study of blood T cell repertoires in COVID-19. About the study: Sample material is recorded as cDNA or gDNA derived from T cells, B-cell-depleted T cells, or PBMCs.

In the original workflow: Amplifying reference gene primers gave estimates of nucleated cell counts. Profiling relied on immunoSEQ multiplex PCR, and the TCRdb table lists in-frame clones only, not all of them. Clone size and V and J calls were adopted from that table, with D and trimming inferred from the DNA. The table records 90,000 to 100,000 clones, about 89% of them present only once. The germline gives CDR1 LNHDA, CDR2 SQIVND (reference sequence). The CDR3 loop spans 15 amino acids. Trimming took off 5 bases at V and 0 bases at J, with 13 bases between the two ends. V and J are TRBV19 and TRBJ1-1; the D gene is possibly TRBD1 (6 bases). Sequenced: peripheral blood. This receptor was obtained from a man aged 50 to 60 with acute or convalescent COVID-19. CDR3 nucleotides: TGTGCCAGTAGTCCCCTCGACAGGTTGAACACTGAAGCTTTCTTT. Translating gives CASSPLDRLNTEAFF.